The source of this T cell receptor beta chain is a study of early T cells in non-severe SARS-CoV-2 infection. Looking at the study overall: Alpha and beta chains were unpaired, from unsorted whole-blood bulk RNA.

Individual cDNA molecules carried attached unique molecular identifiers. TCRdb analysed the 5' RACE reads with MiXCR anew, one entry per CDR3 protein. This table holds approximately 70,000 distinct CDR3 sequences, around 12% found once. Germline CDR1 is ENHRY and CDR2 is SYGVKD. The CDR3 length is 13 residues. V lost 6 bases and J lost 4; bases outside the gene matches: 3. Note on this clonotype: Its antigen is still unknown.

Whole-study results and caveats: Matching results from VDJdb favored anti-spike CD8 responses, leaving private and CD4 specificities undetected.

This chain uses TRBV10-3 with TRBJ2-7; TRBD2 aligns across 10 bases. The clonotype comes from an adult who was a healthcare worker with PCR-confirmed SARS-CoV-2 infection or an uninfected control (not recorded which). The donor label of this sample is uncertain. The sequences come from whole blood, collected at baseline. The CDR3 DNA is TGTGCCATCAGCCCTAGCGGGAGTTACGAGCAGTACTTC. The encoded protein is CAISPSGSYEQYF.